Listed below are T cell receptor beta chains from one sample, sequenced in a study of Ad26.COV2.S vaccination and SARS-CoV-2 variants. Profiled with immunoSEQ multiplex PCR; TCRdb holds only in-frame clones, not every one. The table shows over 300,000 clones, with 83% occurring only once. The sequences come from peripheral blood, collected in a trial of Ad26.COV2.S vaccine versus placebo. These receptors all stem from a person aged 18-60 years who received the Ad26.COV2.S COVID-19 vaccine or a placebo. CDR3s leave out the opening cysteine and the closing phenylalanine or tryptophan.

cdr3_length: 12
v_call: TRBV29-1
cdr3_aa: SVDLVDGYNEQF

cdr3_length: 18
v_call: TRBV4-2
cdr3_aa: ASSQDRGGSLIRSTDTQY

cdr3_length: 15
v_call: TRBV27
cdr3_aa: ASSFSARGRMNTEAF

cdr3_length: 15
v_call: TRBV2
cdr3_aa: ASSEILGRGSGNTIY

cdr3_length: 10
v_call: TRBV9
cdr3_aa: ASSRDRVEQF

cdr3_length: 13
v_call: TRBV7-3
cdr3_aa: ASSVVRGNTGELF

cdr3_length: 12
v_call: TRBV14
cdr3_aa: ASSRNMRNSPLH

cdr3_length: 13
v_call: TRBV6-5
cdr3_aa: ASSFVAGGAGELF

cdr3_length: 12
v_call: TRBV5-1
cdr3_aa: ASSLRGAYNEQF

cdr3_length: 13
v_call: TRBV9
cdr3_aa: ASSPQGQGYYEQY

cdr3_length: 12
v_call: TRBV4-1
cdr3_aa: ASSQDEGRDTQY

cdr3_length: 11
v_call: TRBV14
cdr3_aa: ASSPRMKSPLH

cdr3_length: 11
v_call: TRBV12-3/TRBV12-4
cdr3_aa: ASSGDSYNEQF

cdr3_length: 12
v_call: TRBV13
cdr3_aa: ASSLGLQTYEQY